Sequencing of this T cell receptor (beta chain) was carried out in a study of blood T cell repertoires in COVID-19. Looking at the study overall: Samples of COVID-19 (acute and convalescent) were obtained from the United States, Italy and Spain. Sources were T cells, B-cell-depleted T cells, or PBMCs; the material itself was cDNA or gDNA.

Study processing details: Quantification of nucleated cells was approximated via reference gene primer amplification. Generated by immunoSEQ multiplex PCR, the TCRdb table keeps only in-frame clones and is missing some. D and trimming were read from the DNA, whereas the V and J calls and clone size are those reported in that table. The repertoire consists of 400,000 to 450,000 clones, with roughly 88% occurring once and the leading ten covering 10% to 15%. Enrolled during active infection, Seattle patients were then followed longitudinally. V trimming: 5 bases; J trimming: 0 bases; junction bases outside the gene matches: 12. This CDR3 comprises 18 residues. Germline lookup yields CDR1 SEHNR and CDR2 FQNEAQ (reference sequence).

The sequenced sample consisted of peripheral blood. This clonotype was sampled from a woman aged 45-65 years with COVID-19, enrolled during active disease. The chain joins TRBV7-9 to TRBJ2-2; 7 bases match TRBD1. The CDR3 nucleotides read TGTGCCAGCAGCCCACGGACAGGACCCTCGGCGAACACCGGGGAGCTGTTTTTT. Translated, it gives CASSPRTGPSANTGELFF.